This T cell receptor beta chain appears in the sequencing data of a study of blood T cell repertoires in COVID-19. V was clipped by 5 bases and J by 5 bases, with 10 bases between them. The CDR3 spans 13 residues. Original processing methods: Using reference gene primer amplification, nucleated cell counts were estimated. Libraries were prepared by immunoSEQ multiplex PCR; TCRdb keeps only in-frame clonotypes and omits some of them. V and J calls and clone size are copied from that table; D and trimming were computed from the DNA. Of 70,000 to 75,000 clones in the sample, over 85% were seen once. The chain couples TRBV23-1 to TRBJ1-5; D is perhaps TRBD1 (5 bases). TRBV23-1 is noted as an ORF with a role that remains uncertain. The specimen sequenced was peripheral blood. The source of this sequence is a human donor in a cohort sampled during active COVID-19. The CDR3 coding sequence is TGCGCCAGCAGTGTAAAAGGGGATCAGCCCCAGCATTTT. Encoded protein: CASSVKGDQPQHF.